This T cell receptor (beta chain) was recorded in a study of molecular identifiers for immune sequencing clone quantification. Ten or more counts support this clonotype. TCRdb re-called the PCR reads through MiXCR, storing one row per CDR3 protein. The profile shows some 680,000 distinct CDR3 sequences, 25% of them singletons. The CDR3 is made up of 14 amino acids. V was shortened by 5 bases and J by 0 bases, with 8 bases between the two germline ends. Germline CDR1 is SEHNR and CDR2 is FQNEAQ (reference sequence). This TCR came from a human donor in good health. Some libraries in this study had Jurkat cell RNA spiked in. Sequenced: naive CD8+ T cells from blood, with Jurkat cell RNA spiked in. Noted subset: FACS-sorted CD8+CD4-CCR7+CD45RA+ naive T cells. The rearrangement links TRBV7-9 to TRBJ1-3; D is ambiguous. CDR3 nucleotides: TGTGCCAGCAGCCCACGGGCCTCTGGAAACACCATATATTTT. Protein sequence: CASSPRASGNTIYF.